A selection of T cell receptor beta chains follows, all from one sample in a study of blood T cell repertoires in COVID-19. Using immunoSEQ multiplex PCR, the repertoire was profiled, and TCRdb retains in-frame clones only, with some absent. This table has more than 65,000 clones, roughly 89% appearing once. The sample was peripheral blood. The source of these receptors is a woman aged 50 to 65 with acute or convalescent COVID-19. Each CDR3 is given with its conserved first and last residue. Fields, in order: V gene, J gene, clone size, D gene, CDR3 protein, CDR3 DNA. A D gene is named only where the DNA matches it firmly. Size is omitted from some rows. Given values are once, few, many or a class for expanded clones.

v_gene: TRBV9
j_gene: TRBJ1-5
abundance: -
d_gene: TRBD1
CDR3aa: CASSDIGTANPYSNQPQHF
CDR3nt: TGTGCCAGCAGCGATATCGGGACAGCGAACCCGTATAGCAATCAGCCCCAGCATTTT

v_gene: TRBV3-1/TRBV3-2
j_gene: TRBJ2-6
abundance: -
d_gene: TRBD1
CDR3aa: CASSSGQGFSGANVLTF
CDR3nt: TGTGCCAGCAGCTCGGGACAGGGGTTCTCTGGGGCCAACGTCCTGACTTTC

v_gene: TRBV19
j_gene: TRBJ1-2
abundance: -
d_gene: -
CDR3aa: CASRSHLPYGYTF
CDR3nt: TGTGCCAGTAGATCCCACCTACCTTATGGCTACACCTTC

v_gene: TRBV5-8
j_gene: TRBJ2-7
abundance: few
d_gene: TRBD1
CDR3aa: CASSPAGQGYEQYF
CDR3nt: TGTGCCAGTTCTCCGGCGGGACAGGGTTACGAGCAGTACTTC

v_gene: TRBV15
j_gene: TRBJ2-7
abundance: -
d_gene: TRBD1
CDR3aa: CATSRDQGGREQYF
CDR3nt: TGTGCCACCAGCAGAGATCAAGGGGGCCGCGAGCAGTACTTC

v_gene: TRBV19
j_gene: TRBJ2-7
abundance: -
d_gene: -
CDR3aa: CASSIGGDSYEQYF
CDR3nt: TGTGCCAGTAGTATCGGAGGGGACTCCTACGAGCAGTACTTC

v_gene: TRBV2
j_gene: TRBJ2-1
abundance: -
d_gene: -
CDR3aa: CASSGTLLYNEQFF
CDR3nt: TGTGCCAGCAGCGGGACTCTACTCTACAATGAGCAGTTCTTC

v_gene: TRBV6-5
j_gene: TRBJ1-5
abundance: -
d_gene: -
CDR3aa: CASSRDRSNQPQHF
CDR3nt: TGTGCCAGCAGTCGGGATCGTAGCAATCAGCCCCAGCATTTT

v_gene: TRBV5-1
j_gene: TRBJ1-1
abundance: -
d_gene: -
CDR3aa: CASSLTGNTEAFF
CDR3nt: TGCGCCAGCAGCTTAACGGGGAACACTGAAGCTTTCTTT

v_gene: TRBV9
j_gene: TRBJ2-7
abundance: -
d_gene: TRBD2
CDR3aa: CASSGLAGTYEQYF
CDR3nt: TGTGCCAGCAGCGGACTAGCGGGAACCTACGAGCAGTACTTC

v_gene: TRBV6-5
j_gene: TRBJ2-1
abundance: -
d_gene: TRBD1
CDR3aa: CASKGQGSYNEQFF
CDR3nt: TGTGCCAGCAAAGGACAGGGGTCGTACAATGAGCAGTTCTTC

v_gene: TRBV27
j_gene: TRBJ1-1
abundance: once
d_gene: -
CDR3aa: CASSYSGGAATEAFF
CDR3nt: TGTGCCAGCAGTTACTCCGGGGGGGCTGCCACTGAAGCTTTCTTT

v_gene: TRBV7-8
j_gene: TRBJ1-5
abundance: -
d_gene: -
CDR3aa: CASSYPGGNQPQHF
CDR3nt: TGTGCCAGCAGCTACCCGGGGGGCAATCAGCCCCAGCATTTT

v_gene: TRBV23-1
j_gene: TRBJ2-7
abundance: once
d_gene: -
CDR3aa: CASSQSDTGVAGSYEQYF
CDR3nt: TGCGCCAGCAGTCAGTCCGATACAGGGGTAGCGGGGTCCTACGAGCAGTACTTC

v_gene: TRBV12-3/TRBV12-4
j_gene: TRBJ2-3
abundance: once
d_gene: -
CDR3aa: CASSSRGTDTQYF
CDR3nt: TGTGCCAGCAGTTCACGAGGCACAGATACGCAGTATTTT

v_gene: TRBV15
j_gene: TRBJ1-1
abundance: once
d_gene: -
CDR3aa: CATSRVDAGWVNTEAFF
CDR3nt: TGTGCCACCAGCAGAGTTGACGCGGGGTGGGTGAACACTGAAGCTTTCTTT

v_gene: TRBV19
j_gene: TRBJ2-1
abundance: -
d_gene: TRBD2
CDR3aa: CASSRRGLAGGPNEQFF
CDR3nt: TGTGCCAGTAGTAGGAGAGGACTAGCGGGAGGCCCTAATGAGCAGTTCTTC

v_gene: TRBV6-5
j_gene: TRBJ1-6
abundance: -
d_gene: -
CDR3aa: CASRPRRGSNSPLHF
CDR3nt: TGTGCCAGCAGACCCCGACGGGGGAGTAATTCACCCCTCCACTTT

v_gene: TRBV12-3/TRBV12-4
j_gene: TRBJ1-3
abundance: -
d_gene: -
CDR3aa: CASGPGNTIYF
CDR3nt: TGTGCCAGCGGCCCTGGAAACACCATATATTTT

v_gene: TRBV19
j_gene: TRBJ1-5
abundance: -
d_gene: -
CDR3aa: CASSIRGLWQPQHF
CDR3nt: TGTGCCAGTAGTATCCGCGGCCTGTGGCAGCCCCAGCATTTT

v_gene: TRBV19
j_gene: TRBJ1-5
abundance: few
d_gene: -
CDR3aa: CASSISGRGAGQPQHF
CDR3nt: TGTGCCAGTAGTATAAGTGGGCGGGGGGCAGGTCAGCCCCAGCATTTT

v_gene: TRBV5-1
j_gene: TRBJ2-4
abundance: -
d_gene: -
CDR3aa: CASSFEQGHIQYF
CDR3nt: TGCGCCAGCAGCTTCGAACAGGGTCACATTCAGTACTTC

v_gene: TRBV9
j_gene: TRBJ2-1
abundance: few
d_gene: -
CDR3aa: CASSPGENEQFF
CDR3nt: TGTGCCAGCAGCCCAGGGGAGAATGAGCAGTTCTTC

v_gene: TRBV24-1
j_gene: TRBJ2-7
abundance: -
d_gene: -
CDR3aa: CATEDTFSYEQYF
CDR3nt: TGTGCCACCGAGGACACCTTCTCCTACGAGCAGTACTTC

v_gene: TRBV28
j_gene: TRBJ2-7
abundance: -
d_gene: -
CDR3aa: CASSLEGVGSYEQYF
CDR3nt: TGTGCCAGCAGTCTTGAGGGGGTGGGGTCCTACGAGCAGTACTTC

v_gene: TRBV19
j_gene: TRBJ1-4
abundance: -
d_gene: -
CDR3aa: CASKMTPATNEKLFF
CDR3nt: TGTGCCAGTAAGATGACACCTGCAACTAATGAAAAACTGTTTTTT

v_gene: TRBV19
j_gene: TRBJ1-6
abundance: once
d_gene: -
CDR3aa: CASSMGSRSYNSPLHF
CDR3nt: TGTGCCAGTAGTATGGGTAGTAGGAGCTATAATTCACCCCTCCACTTT

v_gene: TRBV3-1/TRBV3-2
j_gene: TRBJ2-5
abundance: -
d_gene: -
CDR3aa: CASSLSGQETQYF
CDR3nt: TGTGCCAGCAGCCTTAGCGGTCAAGAGACCCAGTACTTC